A single sample gave rise to the 13 T cell receptor beta chains below, sequenced in a study of cytomegalovirus exposure and HLA in healthy donors. The PCR contained 60 Vbeta and 13 Jbeta primers. The repertoire was sequenced with immunoSEQ multiplex PCR; TCRdb's copy has only in-frame clones and lacks some. The sample records 95,000 to 150,000 clones, over 60% being singletons. Sequenced material: PBMCs. The receptors were gathered from a woman in her thirties or forties in good health and CMV-seropositive.

This chain connects TRBV15 to TRBJ1-2; D remains unclear. From germline, CDR1 is LNHNV and CDR2 YYDKDF (reference sequence). The CDR3 is made up of 14 amino acids. V gave up 1 base and J gave up 3 bases, with 9 bases separating them. This CDR3 is CATSRAPGDYGYTF. The CDR3 DNA follows: TGTGCCACCAGCAGAGCGCCCGGAGACTATGGCTACACCTTC.

The chain has TRBV7-9 and TRBJ1-5, with 7 bases aligning to TRBD1. V trimming: 4 bases; J trimming: 7 bases; junction bases outside the gene matches: 10. The CDR3 extends over 15 amino acids. CDR1 is SEHNR and CDR2 is FQNEAQ in the germline V gene (reference sequence). The CDR3 DNA reads as TGTGCCAGCAGCTCTCAGGGGGTTGGGGGCCAGCCCCAGCATTTT. Protein: CASSSQGVGGQPQHF. Filled out from reference TRBV7-9 and TRBJ1-5, the complete variable domain reads DTGVSQNPRHKITKRGQNVTFRCDPISEHNRLYWYRQTLGQGPEFLTYFQNEAQLEKSRLLSDRFSAERPKGSFSTLEIQRTEQGDSAMYLCASSSQGVGGQPQHFGDGTRLSIL.

The V call is TRBV18, the J call TRBJ2-1; TRBD1 agrees at 8 bases. Per the germline V gene, CDR1 is KGHSH and CDR2 is LQKENI. V lost 6 bases to trimming and J lost 7 bases; unmatched junction nucleotides: 11. CDR3 length: 15 amino acids. The CDR3 sequence: CASSIGQGSQNEQFF. As DNA, the CDR3 is TGTGCCAGCTCGATCGGACAGGGATCCCAAAATGAGCAGTTCTTC.

The chain couples TRBV2 to TRBJ2-2, with 10 bases that match TRBD1. The CDR3 runs 15 residues. V trimming: 6 bases; J trimming: 6 bases; junction bases outside the gene matches: 7. Germline loops: CDR1 SNHLY, CDR2 FYNNEI. The DNA for the CDR3 is TGTGCCAGCAGCCGGGGACAGGGGAGGTCCGGGGAGCTGTTTTTT. This codes for CASSRGQGRSGELFF.

Details on this clone: Other DNA sequences within the sample encode an identical CDR3. The chain joins TRBV18 to TRBJ1-1, with unresolved D. CDR1 is KGHSH, CDR2 LQKENI, per germline. Trimming pared 3 bases from V and 1 base from J, leaving 6 bases between. This CDR3 comprises 13 residues. The CDR3 is CASSPGRNTEAFF. The CDR3 DNA reads TGTGCCAGCTCACCCGGGAGGAACACTGAAGCTTTCTTT. Using reference TRBV18 and TRBJ1-1 for the parts outside the CDR3, the full variable domain is NAGVMQNPRHLVRRRGQEARLRCSPMKGHSHVYWYRQLPEEGLKFMVYLQKENIIDESGMPKERFSAEFPKEGPSILRIQQVVRGDSAAYFCASSPGRNTEAFFGQGTRLTVV.

The chain recombines TRBV7-2 with TRBJ2-5; possible D gene TRBD1, 5 bases. This CDR3 spans 15 amino acids. The germline CDR1 and CDR2 sequences are SGHTA and FQGNSA. Trimming took 1 base from V and 5 from J, leaving 14 bases between them. The CDR3 bases are TGTGCCAGCAGCTTAGTGGGGCAGGACGGGGAGACCCAGTACTTC. Translated, it gives CASSLVGQDGETQYF. The whole variable domain, remainder taken from reference TRBV7-2 and TRBJ2-5, is GAGVSQSPSNKVTEKGKDVELRCDPISGHTALYWYRQSLGQGLEFLIYFQGNSAPDKSGLPSDRFSAERTGGSVSTLTIQRTQQEDSAVYLCASSLVGQDGETQYFGPGTRLLVL.

The rearrangement links TRBV9 to TRBJ1-1; D uncertain. CDR1 is SGDLS and CDR2 is YYNGEE in the germline V gene. CDR3 size: 12 residues. V lost 2 bases and J lost 3, with 5 bases in between. The DNA of the CDR3 is TGTGCCAGCAGCGTGGGCCACACTGAAGCTTTCTTT. It specifies CASSVGHTEAFF.

The genes are TRBV2 and TRBJ2-3, with 15 positions matching TRBD2. This CDR3 spans 17 amino acids. The V segment lost 6 bases and the J segment 5 bases; nucleotides outside the gene matches: 9. The germline V gene encodes CDR1 SNHLY and CDR2 FYNNEI. The CDR3 loop reads CASREGLAGGIGDTQYF. Written as DNA, the CDR3 is TGTGCCAGCAGGGAGGGACTAGCGGGGGGCATTGGAGATACGCAGTATTTT.

This clone has just a few counts. The rearrangement links TRBV6-1 to TRBJ2-5; TRBD2 is a possible D gene (6 bases). Trimming cost V 6 bases and J 4 bases, with 15 bases left between them. The germline gives CDR1 MNHNS, CDR2 SASEGT. The CDR3 spans 14 residues. The CDR3 loop reads CASRTWDWGETQYF. The CDR3 nucleotides read TGTGCCAGCAGGACTTGGGACTGGGGAGAGACCCAGTACTTC.

The genes are TRBV7-8 and TRBJ1-1; maybe TRBD1 (5 bases). V shed 0 bases and J shed 4 bases, with 9 bases lying between them. This CDR3 spans 14 amino acids. CDR1 is SGHVS, CDR2 FQNEAQ, per germline. This CDR3 is CASSLAAGVTEAFF. The DNA for the CDR3 is TGTGCCAGCAGCTTAGCGGCGGGGGTCACTGAAGCTTTCTTT.

This rearrangement joins TRBV5-1 to TRBJ1-1; TRBD1 matches 9 bases. Per germline, CDR1 SGHRS and CDR2 YFSETQ. The length of the CDR3 is 15 residues. The V gene end was trimmed by 5 bases and the J gene end by 2 bases; junction bases not matched to a gene: 7. This chain's CDR3 is CASRLGDRENTEAFF. The DNA of the CDR3 is TGCGCCAGCAGACTCGGGGACAGGGAAAACACTGAAGCTTTCTTT.

DNA for the CDR3: TGTGCCAGCAGTGGACAACCGGGAGCAGGTGGGGCCAACGTCCTGACTTTC. As protein: CASSGQPGAGGANVLTF. The chain carries TRBV2 and TRBJ2-6, with D perhaps TRBD2 (6 bases). CDR1 is SNHLY and CDR2 is FYNNEI in the germline V gene. V lost 4 bases and J 3 bases, leaving 16 bases between the germline ends. This CDR3 has 17 residues.

This clone was found once. The chain carries TRBV19 and TRBJ1-2; 7 bases map to TRBD1. CDR1 is LNHDA, CDR2 SQIVND, per germline (reference sequence). This CDR3 is built from 14 residues. V gave up 7 bases and J gave up 4 bases; unmatched junction bases: 9. CDR3 region: CASKTGADLYGYTF. Here the CDR3 DNA reads TGTGCCAGTAAAACAGGGGCCGACCTCTATGGCTACACCTTC.